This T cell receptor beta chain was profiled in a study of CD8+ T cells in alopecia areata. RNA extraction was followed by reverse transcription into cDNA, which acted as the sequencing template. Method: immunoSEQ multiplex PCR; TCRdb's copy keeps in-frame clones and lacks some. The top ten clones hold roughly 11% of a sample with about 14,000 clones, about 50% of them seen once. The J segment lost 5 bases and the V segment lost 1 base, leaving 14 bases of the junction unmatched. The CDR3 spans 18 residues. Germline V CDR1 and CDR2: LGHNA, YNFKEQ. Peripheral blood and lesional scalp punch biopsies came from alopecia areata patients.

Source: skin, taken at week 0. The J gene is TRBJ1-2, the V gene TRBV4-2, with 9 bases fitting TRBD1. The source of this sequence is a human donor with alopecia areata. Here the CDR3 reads CASSQATPGQGWGYGYTF. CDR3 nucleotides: TGTGCCAGCAGCCAAGCGACCCCGGGACAGGGATGGGGGTATGGCTACACCTTC.